Listed below are T cell receptor beta chains from one sample, sequenced in a study of blood T cell repertoires in COVID-19. Sequencing was performed with immunoSEQ multiplex PCR; in TCRdb, only in-frame clones are kept and a portion is missing. The table records 200,000 to 250,000 clones, 86% of them present only once. The sample consisted of peripheral blood. The receptors come from a woman in her 50s with acute or convalescent COVID-19. Both conserved end residues are part of each CDR3. Fields, in order: J gene, D gene, V gene, CDR3 protein, CDR3 DNA. The D gene is left open where the match is weak.

TRBJ2-1,TRBD2,TRBV24-1,CAPRIAGGPSSYNEQFF,TGTGCCCCAAGGATAGCGGGGGGCCCGAGCTCCTACAATGAGCAGTTCTTC
TRBJ1-6,-,TRBV19,CAVRGQANSPLHF,TGTGCCGTGCGCGGGCAGGCTAATTCACCCCTCCACTTT
TRBJ2-7,TRBD1,TRBV29-1,CSVEAGTGDEQYF,TGCAGCGTTGAAGCCGGGACAGGAGACGAGCAGTACTTC
TRBJ1-2,TRBD1,TRBV7-2,CASSLVGQLNYGYTF,TGTGCCAGCAGCTTAGTGGGACAGCTTAACTATGGCTACACCTTC
TRBJ1-2,-,TRBV3-1/TRBV3-2,CASSQGDWTLTF,TGTGCCAGCAGCCAAGGGGACTGGACCTTAACCTTC
TRBJ1-1,TRBD1,TRBV10-3,CAISGPNRGLTEAFF,TGTGCCATCAGTGGGCCTAACAGGGGGCTGACTGAAGCTTTCTTT
TRBJ1-3,TRBD1,TRBV7-6,CASSSDRGSGNTIYF,TGTGCCAGCAGCTCAGACAGGGGCTCTGGAAACACCATATATTTT
TRBJ2-2,-,TRBV7-2,CASSLVAGYTGELFF,TGTGCCAGCAGCTTAGTTGCGGGGTACACCGGGGAGCTGTTTTTT
TRBJ1-1,-,TRBV7-9,CASSLVIRVPRDTEAFF,TGTGCCAGCAGCTTAGTTATCAGGGTGCCTCGGGACACTGAAGCTTTCTTT
TRBJ2-5,TRBD1,TRBV19,CASSTPRAGGRETQYF,TGTGCCAGTAGTACCCCGCGGGCAGGGGGCAGGGAGACCCAGTACTTC
TRBJ1-2,TRBD1,TRBV6-5,CASRKRTGNGYTF,TGTGCCAGCAGGAAAAGGACAGGGAATGGCTACACCTTC
TRBJ2-2,-,TRBV7-6,CASSLQDTGELFF,TGTGCCAGCAGCTTACAGGACACCGGGGAGCTGTTTTTT
TRBJ2-5,-,TRBV4-1,CASSQELTASLGTQYF,TGCGCCAGCAGCCAAGAATTGACAGCCTCCCTTGGGACCCAGTACTTC
TRBJ1-1,TRBD1,TRBV30,CAWGTGLNTEAFF,TGTGCCTGGGGGACAGGGTTGAACACTGAAGCTTTCTTT
TRBJ1-6,TRBD1,TRBV5-1,CASSPGGQNSPLHF,TGCGCCAGCAGCCCAGGGGGACAAAATTCACCCCTCCACTTT